The clone carrying this TCR beta chain was picked up a small number of times. What it binds is unknown. Germline V lookup: CDR1 SGHVS, CDR2 FQNEAQ. The CDR3 is made up of 12 amino acids. The J segment lost 14 bases and the V segment lost 5 bases, leaving 11 bases of the junction unmatched. The sample originates from a study of T cell responses to AZD1222 COVID-19 vaccine. The study, taken as a whole, reports: Spike-specific TCR breadth and depth were elevated following two AZD1222 doses.

Whether given at about 4 or about 12 weeks, second doses were pooled. Profiling relied on immunoSEQ multiplex PCR, and the TCRdb table lists in-frame clones only, not all of them. This sample carries around 78,000 clones, approximately 87% of them seen once, and the ten largest clones take roughly 1.4%. The receptor's source is an adult who received the AZD1222 COVID-19 vaccine. This sequence joins TRBV7-8 and TRBJ1-1; TRBD1 matches 7 bases. The material was peripheral blood, obtained 28 days after the second AZD1222 dose. In DNA form, the CDR3 reads TGTGCCAGCAGCCCGGCCAGGGGGACACGATTCTTT. Its translation: CASSPARGTRFF.